These T cell receptor beta chains were read from a single sample in a study of cytomegalovirus exposure and HLA in healthy donors. This table comes from immunoSEQ multiplex PCR, and its TCRdb copy is limited to in-frame clones, with some not included. The sample consists of about 120,000 clones, about 79% of them appearing once. Input material: PBMCs. The receptor source for this set is a human donor in good health. Both conserved end residues are part of each CDR3.

>13|TRBJ2-7|TRBV9
CASSVGQGNEQYF
>15|TRBJ1-4|TRBV5-4
CASSLEGGAREKLFF
>15|TRBJ1-6|TRBV5-1
CASSGQGSDNSPLHF
>13|TRBJ1-5|TRBV6-6
CASTPGGNQPQHF
>11|TRBJ2-7|TRBV29-1
CSVEGGYEQYF
>14|TRBJ2-2|TRBV7-9
CASSFDSTTGELFF
>16|TRBJ2-4|TRBV15
CATSIIAGNRANIQYF
>13|TRBJ2-5|TRBV4-1
CASSPWERATQYF
>15|TRBJ1-5|TRBV19
CASSSRQGGNQPQHF
>14|TRBJ2-7|TRBV2
CASSAGAVSYEQYF
>14|TRBJ2-5|TRBV6-5
CASSYGGAGETQYF
>16|TRBJ2-3|TRBV7-3
CASSPLGGGAGDTQYF
>14|TRBJ2-5|TRBV7-6
CASRGLGPQETQYF
>17|-|TRBV25-1
CASSGGLGAFGGYEQYF
>14|TRBJ2-7|TRBV4-2
CASSQDMTVYEQYF
>14|TRBJ2-5|TRBV7-9
CASSMTSGSETQYF
>15|TRBJ1-5|TRBV19
CASSIARLSNQPQHF
>17|TRBJ1-3|TRBV28
CASSFLPLAVTGNTIYF
>14|TRBJ2-7|TRBV6-6
CASSYSSGSYEQYF
>15|TRBJ2-1|TRBV9
CASSGAIAGGYEQFF
>12|TRBJ1-5|TRBV28
CASSPRGQPQHF
>12|TRBJ1-4|TRBV19
CASSIIGSVLFF
>11|TRBJ2-1|TRBV7-2
CASSLNGKQFF
>17|TRBJ1-1|TRBV7-2
CASSPTKVGTQNTEAFF
>12|TRBJ1-1|TRBV19
CASGTYNTEAFF
>15|TRBJ1-3|TRBV5-1
CASGIGGSSGNTIYF
>14|TRBJ1-5|TRBV6-1
CASRAAGPAQPQHF
>11|TRBJ1-1|TRBV20-1
CSASRGGWAFF
>12|TRBJ1-1|TRBV18
CASSPQGTEAFF
>14|TRBJ1-2|TRBV6-6
CASTEGGNNYGYTF
>15|TRBJ2-5|TRBV2
CASSEAGQAWETQYF
>12|TRBJ1-1|TRBV7-9
CASSFVNTEAFF
>13|TRBJ1-2|TRBV5-6
CASSPPGRSGYTF
>20|TRBJ1-5|TRBV6-1
CASSEKGALPGATVNQPQHF
>16|TRBJ2-1|TRBV7-2
CASRGGPVDSYNEQFF
>15|TRBJ1-1|TRBV27
CASSLSGAVNTEAFF
>15|TRBJ2-2|TRBV7-6
CASSSKRGGPGELFF
>17|TRBJ1-5|TRBV28
CASRAGVFASSNQPQHF
>14|TRBJ2-7|TRBV7-2
CASSYQGYGYEQYF
>14|TRBJ1-4|TRBV6-5
CASSSTGLVGKLFF
>15|TRBJ2-5|TRBV6-1
CASSSSPGHTETQYF
>12|TRBJ2-1|TRBV11-1
CASSPERGVQFF
>14|TRBJ2-2|TRBV29-1
CSVGGTGAAGELFF
>15|TRBJ2-1|TRBV7-2
CASSSRGNAYNEQFF